This TCR beta chain appears in the sequencing data of a study of blood T cell repertoires in COVID-19. In the study overall: Donors in the United States, Italy and Spain gave samples during acute or convalescent COVID-19.

The table came from immunoSEQ multiplex PCR; TCRdb's copy has only in-frame clones and leaves some out. The sample holds 250,000 to 300,000 clones, about 80% seen once. Assignment of participants to cohorts was predicated upon participant-reported clinical history. The CDR3 has 15 residues. After removal of 2 bases from V and 6 bases from J, the junction contained 7 bases not matched to a gene. The germline V gene has CDR1 MDHEN and CDR2 SYDVKM. The V call is TRBV28, the J call TRBJ1-5; 7 nucleotides match TRBD1. Specimen: PBMCs or T cells enriched from blood (not recorded which). This receptor was taken from a man aged 25 to 40 with acute COVID-19. Here the CDR3 reads CASSLASGGSQPQHF. The DNA for the CDR3 is TGTGCCAGCAGTTTAGCGTCAGGGGGTAGTCAGCCCCAGCATTTT.